A single sample is the source of the 26 T cell receptor beta chains below, sequenced in a study of CD8 T cells in Susac syndrome. With random hexamers, roughly 0.5 to 1 ug RNA was reverse transcribed. TCRdb itself ran the immunoSEQ multiplex PCR reads through MiXCR, one entry per CDR3 protein. Among some 110,000 distinct CDR3 sequences listed, 85% to 95% were seen once. The sequenced sample was CD4+ T cells from PBMCs. These TCRs come from a human donor with multiple sclerosis.

The CDR3 here is CASSRGQGAPNEKLFF. The CDR3 bases are TGTGCCAGCAGCCGGGGACAGGGGGCGCCTAATGAAAAACTGTTTTTT. The V call is TRBV3-1, the J call TRBJ1-4, with 12 bases that match TRBD1. Germline V gives CDR1 LGHDT, CDR2 YNNKEL (reference sequence). J lost 3 bases, V lost 4 bases, and 3 bases had no gene match. The CDR3 loop spans 16 amino acids. Based on the CDR3 plus reference TRBV3-1 and TRBJ1-4, the full variable domain is DTAVSQTPKYLVTQMGNDKSIKCEQNLGHDTMYWYKQDSKKFLKIMFSYNNKELIINETVPNRFSPKSPDKAHLNLHINSLELGDSAVYFCASSRGQGAPNEKLFFGSGTQLSVL.

The gene calls are TRBV5-8 and TRBJ2-7; D unresolved. Per germline, CDR1 SGHTS and CDR2 YDEGEE. V lost 3 bases and J 4 bases, leaving 14 bases between the germline ends. The length of the CDR3 is 14 residues. As DNA, the CDR3 is TGTGCCAGCAGCTCGGGTGACGGAACTTACGAGCAGTACTTC. It encodes CASSSGDGTYEQYF. Together with reference TRBV5-8 and TRBJ2-7, the CDR3 gives the full variable domain: EAGVTQSPTHLIKTRGQQATLRCSPISGHTSVYWYQQALGLGLQFLLWYDEGEERNRGNFPPRFSGRQFPNYSSELNVNALELEDSALYLCASSSGDGTYEQYFGPGTRLTVT.

The V call is TRBV10-3, the J call TRBJ1-2, with 9 bases identical to TRBD1. The germline V gene has CDR1 ENHRY and CDR2 SYGVKD. This CDR3 has 15 residues. Trimming took 4 bases from V and 3 from J; bases not matched to a gene: 6. For the CDR3, the DNA is TGTGCCATCAGTGTACAGGGGGCGCGAGACTATGGCTACACCTTC. Its translation is CAISVQGARDYGYTF.

V is TRBV6-1 and J is TRBJ1-1, with 8 bases fitting TRBD1. Trimming removed 3 bases from V and 1 base from J; junction bases left unmatched: 13. This CDR3 region has 18 residues. Germline CDR1 MNHNS, CDR2 SASEGT. CDR3 amino acids: CASSDRPGQVGWNTEAFF. CDR3 bases: TGTGCCAGCAGTGACCGCCCGGGACAGGTTGGGTGGAACACTGAAGCTTTCTTT.

The chain employs TRBV7-8 and TRBJ2-2; 11 positions match TRBD1. The CDR3 length is 15 residues. J gave up 8 bases and V 10 bases, and 12 bases lay outside the gene matches. Germline CDR1 reads SGHVS; CDR2 reads FQNEAQ. In DNA form, the CDR3 reads TGTGCCACCACACCTGGACAGGGGGCTTGGGGGGAGCTGTTTTTT. Amino acid sequence: CATTPGQGAWGELFF.

This chain uses TRBV6-2 or TRBV6-3 with TRBJ2-1; the match to TRBD2 covers 12 bases. Germline V gives CDR1 MNHEY, CDR2 SVGEGT. The J segment lost 0 bases and the V segment lost 1 base, leaving 13 bases of the junction unmatched. The CDR3 has 21 residues. The CDR3 region has the DNA TGTGCCAGCAGTTACTTCTTGTCTCTAGCGGGGGGGTTGAGCTCCTACAATGAGCAGTTCTTC. Its translation: CASSYFLSLAGGLSSYNEQFF.

The chain is built from TRBV7-9 and TRBJ1-2, with D hard to call. The germline V and J ends were trimmed by 6 bases and 3 bases, with 14 bases remaining between them. Germline values: CDR1 SEHNR, CDR2 FQNEAQ (reference sequence). CDR3 length equals 14 residues. The CDR3 DNA reads TGTGCCAGCAGTTCCTCCCCTGACTACTATGGCTACACCTTC. Translating it yields CASSSSPDYYGYTF. Using reference TRBV7-9 and TRBJ1-2 for the parts outside the CDR3, the full variable domain is DTGVSQNPRHKITKRGQNVTFRCDPISEHNRLYWYRQTLGQGPEFLTYFQNEAQLEKSRLLSDRFSAERPKGSFSTLEIQRTEQGDSAMYLCASSSSPDYYGYTFGSGTRLTVV.

V gene TRBV12-3 or TRBV12-4 combines with J gene TRBJ1-5; 7 nucleotides agree with TRBD1. CDR3 length: 15 amino acids. The V and J ends lost 5 bases and 7 bases, in that order; junction bases with no gene match: 11. The CDR3 DNA follows: TGTGCCAGCAGTGGGGTTGAAGGGGGCAGGCAGCCCCAGCATTTT. Residues: CASSGVEGGRQPQHF.

The chain employs TRBV5-1 and TRBJ1-1, with D possibly TRBD1 on 5 matching bases. The germline V gene encodes CDR1 SGHRS and CDR2 YFSETQ. The CDR3 has 15 amino acids. The V and J ends lost 4 bases and 4 bases respectively, with 17 bases between them. The CDR3 loop is CASSLGAGSSTEAFF. For the CDR3, the DNA is TGCGCCAGCAGCCTGGGAGCAGGGTCAAGCACTGAAGCTTTCTTT.

This clonotype was found once. J is TRBJ1-5 and V is TRBV6-5; 9 nucleotides align to TRBD1. The CDR3 is 15 amino acids. Germline V lookup: CDR1 MNHEY, CDR2 SVGAGI. V was pared by 5 bases and J by 6 bases, with 8 bases of the junction left unmatched. In DNA, the CDR3 is TGTGCCAGCAGTGCGGGACAGGGTCAGGGTCAGCCCCAGCATTTT. As protein: CASSAGQGQGQPQHF.

CDR3 sequence reads: CASSPGSSGANVLTF. CDR3 coding DNA: TGTGCCAGCAGCCCCGGGAGCTCTGGGGCCAACGTCCTGACTTTC. This chain connects TRBV3-1 to TRBJ2-6; weak D call: TRBD2 (6 bases). V dropped 4 bases and J dropped 0 bases, with 7 bases sitting between them. In germline, CDR1 is LGHDT, CDR2 YNNKEL (reference sequence). The CDR3 covers 15 residues.

In its sample, this clonotype was seen once. The V call is TRBV4-3, the J call TRBJ2-7, with D possibly matching TRBD2 (6 bases). CDR3 length equals 13 residues. CDR1 and CDR2 (germline): LGHNA, YSLEER. The V gene lost 3 bases and the J gene lost 7 bases, with 13 bases spanning the gap. CDR3 loop: CASSQDLGGEQYF. The CDR3 DNA follows: TGCGCCAGCAGCCAGGACCTGGGGGGAGAGCAGTACTTC.

V and J are TRBV9 and TRBJ2-1; weak D call: TRBD1 (6 bases). V lost 3 bases and J 5 bases, leaving 15 bases between the germline ends. The germline V gene encodes CDR1 SGDLS and CDR2 YYNGEE. The CDR3 is 15 residues long. The CDR3 DNA reads as TGTGCCAGCAGCGCACGTCAGGGGTTTCACAATGAGCAGTTCTTC. Translated: CASSARQGFHNEQFF.

The rearrangement uses TRBV12-5 and TRBJ2-3; no firm D call. This CDR3 has 14 residues. Trimming took off 6 bases at V and 0 bases at J, with 10 bases between the two ends. Germline CDR1 and CDR2: LGHNT and FRNRAP. The DNA for the CDR3 is TGTGCTAGTGGACCCAATTATAGCACAGATACGCAGTATTTT. Its translation is CASGPNYSTDTQYF. Using reference TRBV12-5 and TRBJ2-3 for the parts outside the CDR3, the full variable domain is DARVTQTPRHKVTEMGQEVTMRCQPILGHNTVFWYRQTMMQGLELLAYFRNRAPLDDSGMPKDRFSAEMPDATLATLKIQPSEPRDSAVYFCASGPNYSTDTQYFGPGTRLTVL.

The rearrangement joins TRBV7-3 to TRBJ2-1; D assignment may be TRBD1 or TRBD2 (5 bases each). The CDR3 is made up of 16 amino acids. Deletions cut 1 base from V and 0 bases from J, with 10 bases between. In germline, CDR1 is SGHTA, CDR2 FQGTGA. The CDR3 protein is CASSLIGTLSYNEQFF. The DNA of the CDR3 is TGTGCCAGCAGCTTAATCGGGACGCTCTCCTACAATGAGCAGTTCTTC.

The gene calls are TRBV12-3 or TRBV12-4 and TRBJ2-7, with D unclear. With 5 bases removed from V and 6 bases from J, the gap between germline ends came to 11 bases. The CDR3 has 12 residues. The CDR3 region has the DNA TGTGCCAGCAGTATCAATACAGCCGAGCAGTACTTC. Amino acids: CASSINTAEQYF.

In nucleotides, the CDR3 is TGTGCCAGCAGCTTAACTCCGGAAACTGAAGCTTTCTTT. It translates to CASSLTPETEAFF. The J gene is TRBJ1-1, the V gene TRBV7-9, with D uncertain. V dropped 2 bases and J dropped 5 bases, with 9 bases sitting between them. Germline V lookup: CDR1 SEHNR, CDR2 FQNEAQ (reference sequence). The CDR3 contains 13 residues.

J is TRBJ1-4 and V is TRBV29-1, with TRBD1 as a possible D gene (5 bases). V was trimmed by 5 bases and J by 5 bases, leaving 12 bases between them. Germline V gives CDR1 SQVTM, CDR2 ANQGSEA. The CDR3 loop spans 13 amino acids. The CDR3: CSVSGRGNEKLFF. For the CDR3, the DNA is TGCAGCGTTTCGGGACGGGGAAATGAAAAACTGTTTTTT.

J is TRBJ1-5 and V is TRBV28, with D unclear. Trimming removed 4 bases at V and 3 bases at J, with 13 bases between. Germline CDR1 and CDR2: MDHEN and SYDVKM. The CDR3 is 15 amino acids. The CDR3 spells CASSSPGPHNQPQHF. CDR3 DNA: TGTGCCAGCAGTTCCCCCGGGCCCCACAATCAGCCCCAGCATTTT.

The genes are TRBV19 and TRBJ2-7; 9 positions match TRBD1. This CDR3 region has 12 residues. V gave up 5 bases and J gave up 8 bases; unmatched junction bases: 4. Germline V gene data show CDR1 as LNHDA and CDR2 as SQIVND (reference sequence). The CDR3 DNA sequence: TGTGCCAGTAGTTCGGGACAGGGTAAGCAGTACTTC. Translating it yields CASSSGQGKQYF.

The table lists this clonotype with a count of one. The chain recombines TRBV6-4 with TRBJ1-1, with a weak D call TRBD1 (6 bases). The CDR3 is 18 amino acids. Germline V gene lookup returns CDR1 MRHNA and CDR2 SNTAGT. Trimming pared 4 bases from V and 5 bases from J, leaving 26 bases between. The CDR3 here is CASSGTNRQVRGRTEAFF. In DNA, the CDR3 is TGTGCCAGCAGTGGCACCAATCGACAGGTAAGAGGACGGACTGAAGCTTTCTTT.

The chain has TRBV18 and TRBJ2-7; maybe TRBD2 (6 bases). This CDR3 has 14 residues. V was clipped by 3 bases and J by 1 base, with 10 bases between them. Germline-derived CDR1 and CDR2 are KGHSH and LQKENI. Written as DNA, the CDR3 is TGTGCCAGCTCACCGTTGGGGGGATCCTACGAGCAGTACTTC. The encoded protein is CASSPLGGSYEQYF.

V usage is TRBV5-1 and J usage is TRBJ1-6; TRBD1 matches at 9 bases. Germline V lookup: CDR1 SGHRS, CDR2 YFSETQ. The CDR3 sequence is 16 residues long. The junction had 8 bases not matched to a gene; V was cut back by 3 bases and J by 7 bases. DNA of the CDR3: TGCGCCAGCAGCTACGGATACGGACAGGGGAATTCACCCCTCCACTTT. Amino acids: CASSYGYGQGNSPLHF.

The chain carries TRBV11-2 and TRBJ2-6; D not certain. Trimming pared 2 bases from V and 2 bases from J, leaving 10 bases between. The CDR3 is 16 residues long. Germline CDR1 and CDR2: SGHAT and FQNNGV. The CDR3 here is CASSLYSPTGANVLTF. CDR3 in DNA: TGTGCCAGCAGCTTATATTCCCCTACTGGGGCCAACGTCCTGACTTTC.

This chain links TRBV5-1 with TRBJ2-1; 9 nucleotides match TRBD2. Germline V gene lookup returns CDR1 SGHRS and CDR2 YFSETQ. The CDR3 is made up of 16 amino acids. J lost 5 bases, V lost 4 bases, and 10 bases had no gene match. The CDR3 is CASSPWVRGGNNEQFF. The DNA for the CDR3 is TGCGCCAGCAGCCCGTGGGTGCGGGGGGGCAACAATGAGCAGTTCTTC.

The count of this clonotype is one. J is TRBJ2-2 and V is TRBV12-5; 7 positions agree with TRBD1. CDR3 length equals 15 residues. Germline V gene sequence: CDR1 LGHNT, CDR2 FRNRAP. V shed 7 bases, J shed 3 bases, and the junction held 8 bases outside the gene matches. Written as DNA, the CDR3 is TGTGCTAGTGCCCGACAGGGAGTAGACACCGGGGAGCTGTTTTTT. This sequence encodes CASARQGVDTGELFF. Filled out from reference TRBV12-5 and TRBJ2-2, the complete variable domain reads DARVTQTPRHKVTEMGQEVTMRCQPILGHNTVFWYRQTMMQGLELLAYFRNRAPLDDSGMPKDRFSAEMPDATLATLKIQPSEPRDSAVYFCASARQGVDTGELFFGEGSRLTVL.